This T cell receptor beta chain was captured by sequencing in a study of molecular identifiers for immune sequencing clone quantification (dated by TCRdb to between 2017 and 2018). In terms of the full investigation: For a replicate experiment, RNA from roughly 21,000 or 96,000 naive CD8 T cells was divided into five aliquots, of which four were sequenced. CD8 T cells were used in a methods study to benchmark molecular-identifier clustering-based TCR repertoire sequencing (MIDCIRS) and TCR RNA copy counting. Study-wide findings and limitations: The naive libraries included spiked-in Jurkat TCR RNA (10 copies' worth), and this RNA is not part of the donor repertoire. About 2.9 recovered TCR RNA copies per cell were obtained by modeling, versus 9 to 10 by digital PCR, implying a capture efficiency of 25% to 30%. When barcode sub-clustering was left out, chimeric consensus sequences inflated TCR diversity, with chimeras reaching as high as 47%. Spiked-in Jurkat TCR RNA equal to a single cell's worth was reported to be detectable even within 1,100,000 naive CD8 T cells. In CMV-specific effector cells, clones with more than 20 RNA copies contained over 99% of molecules, whereas in naive cells such clones contained under 1% of molecules. The sizes of highly expanded clones could end up underestimated when identical TCR molecules share a barcode.

From the cysteine up to the phenylalanine, the CDR3 has a length of 13 residues. The kept DNA is CDR3 alone, 39 bases in frame from the first base. As encoded in the germline V gene, CDR1 is SGHRS while CDR2 is YFSETQ. Naive CD8 T cell libraries were made from roughly 21,000 to 960,000 sorted cells using 10%, 30% or 50% of purified RNA. On a BD FACSAria II, naive CD8 T cells were FACS-sorted as CD8+CD4-CCR7+CD45RA+ and collected into RLT Plus buffer. Detection sensitivity was tested by spiking Jurkat RNA equal to roughly nine TCR copies' worth into samples containing roughly 17,000-1,100,000 naive CD8 T cells. Enrichment of CD8 T cells was done with RosetteSep CD8+ T Cell Enrichment Cocktail plus Ficoll-Paque, and ACK red cell lysis came afterward. Concerning this clonotype: It has no known antigen specificity. The junction departs from germline at one end; a sequencing error may be responsible.

Library construction relied on PCR. The instrument was a NextSeq 500. Bulk TCR libraries were prepared as previously described, using TCR primers listed in Table S5. Total RNA was purified with the Qiagen AllPrep DNA/RNA kit. Before analysis, reads from multiple sequencing runs of one library were combined. Per the original workflow: Only reads with exact TCR constant sequence were kept, trimmed to 150 nt, and grouped by their 12-nt molecular barcodes. Within each barcode group, reads were sub-clustered at a 15% Levenshtein threshold, and quality-weighted consensus sequences were built per RNA molecule. Non-functional sequences were discarded, and so were lower-count sequences lying one edit away from another sequence. Based on a fit of two negative binomial distributions, barcode sub-clusters having less than 20% of the maximum read count were discarded. TCRdb reworked the public reads: Q25 trimming with fastp, MiXCR clone assembly, productive beta chains retained. A single entry per CDR3 protein holds the most common genes and DNA from its merged rows. The V and J calls, along with clone size, are taken from TCRdb and not from the paper's own processing. This sample has around 300,000 distinct CDR3 sequences in its table, and 24% of those were observed once. The top ten clonotypes cover 0.7% to 0.95% of the sample.

The TCR sequence derives from a human donor in good health. Some libraries in this study had Jurkat cell RNA spiked in. The chain is encoded by TRBV5-1 joined to TRBJ2-5; the D gene identity is not certain. What was sequenced was naive CD8+ T cells from blood, with Jurkat cell RNA spiked in. The sample's cell subset or site label, in plain terms: FACS-sorted CD8+CD4-CCR7+CD45RA+ naive T cells. At the DNA level, the sequence is TGCGCCAGCGGCTCGACCTTACAAGAGACCCAGTGCTTC. This yields the protein CASGSTLQETQCF.